This TCR beta chain was documented in a study of shared clonotypes between healthy human individuals. The wider study: The study enrolled a couple of women and a few men aged 18 to 49.

This clone has only a few counts. Its specificity is not known. At the DNA level, this CDR3 is encoded by other sequences in the same sample as well. Overall study findings and caveats: The study found about 5% of naive CD4 clonotypes shared across a few donors.

The J segment lost 3 bases and the V segment lost 3 bases, leaving 0 bases of the junction unmatched. This CDR3 comprises 13 residues. CDR1 is KGHSH and CDR2 is LQKENI in the germline V gene. An even split of each subset's genomic DNA across several immunoSEQ plates was performed. Profiled with immunoSEQ multiplex PCR; TCRdb holds only in-frame clones, not every one. The sample includes 550,000 to 850,000 clones, around 72% of them seen just once. This clonotype originated in a woman under 40 in good health. The genes are TRBV18 and TRBJ2-3, with 7 bases that match TRBD1. The sample consisted of memory CD4+ T cells sorted from blood. As to subset: CD45RA-negative fraction. The CDR3 region is CASSPTGTDTQYF. CDR3 nucleotide sequence: TGTGCCAGCTCACCGACAGGGACAGATACGCAGTATTTT.